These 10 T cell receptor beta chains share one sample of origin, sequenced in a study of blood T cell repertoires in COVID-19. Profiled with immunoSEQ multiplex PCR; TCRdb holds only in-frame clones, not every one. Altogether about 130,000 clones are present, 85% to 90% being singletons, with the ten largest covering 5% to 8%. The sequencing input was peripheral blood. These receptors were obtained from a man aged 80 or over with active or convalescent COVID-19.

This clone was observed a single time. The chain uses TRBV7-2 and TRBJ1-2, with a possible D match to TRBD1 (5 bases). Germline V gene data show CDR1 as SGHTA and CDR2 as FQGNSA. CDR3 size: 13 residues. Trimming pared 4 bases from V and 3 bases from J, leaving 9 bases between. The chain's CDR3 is CASSSGGDYGYTF. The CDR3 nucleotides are TGTGCCAGCAGCTCCGGGGGGGACTATGGCTACACCTTC.

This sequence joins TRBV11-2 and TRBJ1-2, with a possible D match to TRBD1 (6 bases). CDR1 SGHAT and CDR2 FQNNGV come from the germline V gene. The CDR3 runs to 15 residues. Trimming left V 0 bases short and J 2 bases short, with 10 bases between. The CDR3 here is CASSLDRGGNYGYTF. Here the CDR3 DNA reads TGTGCCAGCAGCTTAGATCGAGGGGGAAACTATGGCTACACCTTC. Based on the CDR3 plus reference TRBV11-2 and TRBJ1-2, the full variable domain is EAGVAQSPRYKIIEKRQSVAFWCNPISGHATLYWYQQILGQGPKLLIQFQNNGVVDDSQLPKDRFSAERLKGVDSTLKIQPAKLEDSAVYLCASSLDRGGNYGYTFGSGTRLTVV.

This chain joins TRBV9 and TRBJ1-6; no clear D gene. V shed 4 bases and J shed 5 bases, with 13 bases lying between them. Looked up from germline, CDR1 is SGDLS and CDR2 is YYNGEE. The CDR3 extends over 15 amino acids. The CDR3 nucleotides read TGTGCCAGCAGCCAGACTGGAGGGAATAATTCACCCCTCCACTTT. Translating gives CASSQTGGNNSPLHF.

This CDR3 reads CASQVFGTDTQYF. The CDR3 coding sequence is TGTGCCAGCCAGGTATTCGGCACAGATACGCAGTATTTT. The genes are TRBV7-9 and TRBJ2-3, with D unclear. This CDR3 contains 13 residues. Trimming stripped 8 bases from V and 1 base from J, with 10 bases between. CDR1 SEHNR and CDR2 FQNEAQ come from the germline V gene (reference sequence).

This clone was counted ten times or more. This chain's CDR3 is CSVEFGGRPSYNEQFF. The CDR3, as DNA: TGCAGCGTTGAATTCGGCGGGAGGCCGTCCTACAATGAGCAGTTCTTC. This chain links TRBV29-1 with TRBJ2-1; 8 nucleotides line up with TRBD2. Unmatched junction bases numbered 7, after V lost 2 bases and J lost 1 base. CDR1 and CDR2 from the germline V gene are SQVTM and ANQGSEA. The CDR3 extends over 16 amino acids.

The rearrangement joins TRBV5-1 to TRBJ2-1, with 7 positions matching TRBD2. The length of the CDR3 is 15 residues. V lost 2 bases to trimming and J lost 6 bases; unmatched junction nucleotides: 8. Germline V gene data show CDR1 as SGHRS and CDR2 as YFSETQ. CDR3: CASSLAPGRVNEQFF. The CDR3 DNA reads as TGCGCCAGCAGCTTAGCGCCAGGGAGGGTCAATGAGCAGTTCTTC.

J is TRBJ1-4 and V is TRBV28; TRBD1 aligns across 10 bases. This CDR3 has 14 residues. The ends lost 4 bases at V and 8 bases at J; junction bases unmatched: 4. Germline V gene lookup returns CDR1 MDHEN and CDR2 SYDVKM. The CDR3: CASSSGQGKEKLFF. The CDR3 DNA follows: TGTGCCAGCAGTTCGGGACAGGGGAAAGAAAAACTGTTTTTT.

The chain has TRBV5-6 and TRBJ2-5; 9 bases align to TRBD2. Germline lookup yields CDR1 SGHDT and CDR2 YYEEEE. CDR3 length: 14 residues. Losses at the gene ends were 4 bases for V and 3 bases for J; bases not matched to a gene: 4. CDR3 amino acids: CASSTIAGEETQYF. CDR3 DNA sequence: TGTGCCAGCAGCACCATAGCGGGAGAAGAGACCCAGTACTTC.

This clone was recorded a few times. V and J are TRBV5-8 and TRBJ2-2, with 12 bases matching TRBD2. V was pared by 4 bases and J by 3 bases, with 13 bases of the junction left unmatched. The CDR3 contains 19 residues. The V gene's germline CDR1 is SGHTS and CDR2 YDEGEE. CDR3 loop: CASSPGTSGRWGYTGELFF. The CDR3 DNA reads TGTGCCAGCAGCCCCGGGACTAGCGGGCGTTGGGGTTACACCGGGGAGCTGTTTTTT.

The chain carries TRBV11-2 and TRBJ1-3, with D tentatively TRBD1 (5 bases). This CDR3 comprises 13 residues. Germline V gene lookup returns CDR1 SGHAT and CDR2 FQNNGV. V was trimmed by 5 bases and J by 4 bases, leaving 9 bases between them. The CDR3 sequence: CASSRYRGNTIYF. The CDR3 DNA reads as TGTGCCAGCAGCCGATACAGGGGAAACACCATATATTTT.